Presented here are 16 T cell receptor beta chains from one specimen sequenced in a study of OX40 agonist ivuxolimab in advanced cancers. Sequencing was performed with immunoSEQ multiplex PCR; in TCRdb, only in-frame clones are kept and a portion is missing. The table records tens of thousands of clones, roughly 80% of them present only once. The material was CD4+ or CD8+ T cells sorted from blood, obtained in a trial of the OX40 agonist ivuxolimab. The receptors were sampled from an adult with an advanced solid tumor such as melanoma, head and neck, liver or kidney cancer.

The rearrangement joins TRBV5-4 to TRBJ1-2; no clear D. Germline CDR1 SGHNT, CDR2 YYREEE (reference sequence). This CDR3 spans 13 amino acids. Trimming cost V 2 bases and J 2 bases, with 7 bases left between them. DNA of the CDR3: TGTGCCAGCAGCTTCTCCGGGAACTATGGCTACACCTTC. Encoded protein: CASSFSGNYGYTF. The full variable domain, completed using reference TRBV5-4 and TRBJ1-2, is ETGVTQSPTHLIKTRGQQVTLRCSSQSGHNTVSWYQQALGQGPQFIFQYYREEENGRGNFPPRFSGLQFPNYSSELNVNALELDDSALYLCASSFSGNYGYTFGSGTRLTVV.

The chain employs TRBV5-4 and TRBJ2-1, with TRBD1 matching over 7 bases. V lost 4 bases to trimming and J lost 3 bases; unmatched junction nucleotides: 10. The CDR3 covers 16 residues. Per the germline V gene, CDR1 is SGHNT and CDR2 is YYREEE (reference sequence). The CDR3 region is CASSPSGTEIYNEQFF. The CDR3 region has the DNA TGTGCCAGCAGCCCCTCGGGGACAGAGATCTACAATGAGCAGTTCTTC. Full variable domain (remainder filled in from reference TRBV5-4 and TRBJ2-1): ETGVTQSPTHLIKTRGQQVTLRCSSQSGHNTVSWYQQALGQGPQFIFQYYREEENGRGNFPPRFSGLQFPNYSSELNVNALELDDSALYLCASSPSGTEIYNEQFFGPGTRLTVL.

V and J are TRBV25-1 and TRBJ1-2; 10 positions agree with TRBD1. J gave up 5 bases and V 6 bases, and 6 bases lay outside the gene matches. This CDR3 comprises 14 residues. The germline V gene encodes CDR1 MGHDK and CDR2 SYGVNS. Written as DNA, the CDR3 is TGTGCCAGCAGAGGACAGGGGGAGAGGTATGGCTACACCTTC. Protein: CASRGQGERYGYTF.

V usage is TRBV29-1 and J usage is TRBJ2-3, with 15 nucleotides matching TRBD2. This CDR3 contains 13 residues. Looked up from germline, CDR1 is SQVTM and CDR2 is ANQGSEA. V shed 4 bases and J 14 bases; nucleotides not matched to a gene: 7. CDR3 sequence (DNA): TGCAGCGTTGTGGGACTAGCGGGGGGCCGGTCGTATTTT. As protein: CSVVGLAGGRSYF.

This chain joins TRBV5-6 and TRBJ1-5, with D maybe TRBD1 (6 bases). The CDR3 spans 16 residues. Trimming removed 6 bases at V and 4 bases at J, with 20 bases between. Germline CDR1 is SGHDT and CDR2 is YYEEEE. Here the CDR3 DNA reads TGTGCCAGCACCATTGGGGTGGGGGCTAGAAATCAGCCCCAGCATTTT. Protein: CASTIGVGARNQPQHF.

The chain links TRBV18 to TRBJ2-3, with 8 bases fitting TRBD2. Looked up from germline, CDR1 is KGHSH and CDR2 is LQKENI. Trimming removed 2 bases from V and 0 bases from J; junction bases left unmatched: 1. The length of the CDR3 is 15 residues. The CDR3 sequence is CASSPIAGSTDTQYF. CDR3 bases: TGTGCCAGCTCACCAATAGCGGGGAGCACAGATACGCAGTATTTT.

V is TRBV7-2 and J is TRBJ2-2; D is tentatively TRBD1 or TRBD2 (5 bases each). Per germline, CDR1 SGHTA and CDR2 FQGNSA. Between the trimmed V and J ends, which lost 3 bases and 5 bases, there was a span of 13 bases. CDR3 length equals 15 residues. The DNA for the CDR3 is TGTGCCAGCAGCTTCCAGCGTTGGGGGACCGGGGAGCTGTTTTTT. It yields the protein CASSFQRWGTGELFF.

The rearrangement links TRBV30 to TRBJ2-3; D tentatively reads TRBD1 or TRBD2 (5 bases each). The CDR3 extends over 15 amino acids. Trimming removed 1 base from V and 8 bases from J, with 19 bases in between. Germline loops: CDR1 GTSNPN, CDR2 SVGIG (reference sequence). The CDR3 reads CAWSGGGTTRGTQYF. CDR3 nucleotide sequence: TGTGCCTGGAGTGGGGGTGGGACCACGAGAGGTACGCAGTATTTT.

The V gene is TRBV4-3, the J gene TRBJ2-3; TRBD1 matches at 8 bases. Germline CDR1 LGHNA, CDR2 YSLEER. The J segment lost 6 bases and the V segment lost 2 bases, leaving 7 bases of the junction unmatched. This CDR3 region has 15 residues. This CDR3 reads CASSQTGGAYDTQYF. CDR3 coding DNA: TGCGCCAGCAGCCAAACAGGGGGAGCATACGATACGCAGTATTTT.

The chain uses TRBV30 and TRBJ1-2, with D hard to call. Germline-derived CDR1 and CDR2 are GTSNPN and SVGIG (reference sequence). The length of the CDR3 is 11 residues. V lost 4 bases to trimming and J lost 2 bases, with 5 bases between them. This CDR3 is CAWTVNYGYTF. Written as DNA, the CDR3 is TGTGCCTGGACGGTGAACTATGGCTACACCTTC. The variable domain in full, completed from reference TRBV30 and TRBJ1-2, reads SQTIHQWPATLVQPVGSPLSLECTVEGTSNPNLYWYRQAAGRGLQLLFYSVGIGQISSEVPQNLSASRPQDRQFILSSKKLLLSDSGFYLCAWTVNYGYTFGSGTRLTVV.

The chain employs TRBV6-5 and TRBJ1-6, with D unclear. Looked up from germline, CDR1 is MNHEY and CDR2 is SVGAGI. V gave up 0 bases and J gave up 6 bases, with 12 bases separating them. The CDR3 spans 16 residues. The CDR3 DNA is TGTGCCAGCAGTTACTCCGGGCAGGTTTTTAATTCACCCCTCCACTTT. Amino acids: CASSYSGQVFNSPLHF.

The chain carries TRBV6-5 and TRBJ2-2; the match to TRBD2 covers 7 bases. The germline V gene has CDR1 MNHEY and CDR2 SVGAGI. Unmatched junction bases numbered 10, after V lost 8 bases and J lost 4 bases. The CDR3 has 15 amino acids. CDR3 nucleotides: TGTGCCAGCTCTCCCTGGGGGGAGGGCACCGGGGAGCTGTTTTTT. It specifies CASSPWGEGTGELFF.

The J gene is TRBJ2-7, the V gene TRBV7-8; D may correspond to TRBD1 or TRBD2 (6 bases each). The V and J ends lost 0 bases and 4 bases respectively, with 13 bases between them. The germline CDR1 and CDR2 sequences are SGHVS and FQNEAQ. The length of the CDR3 is 15 residues. The CDR3 coding sequence is TGTGCCAGCAGCTTAGCGGGGGGCCAGGGTTACGAGCAGTACTTC. It codes for CASSLAGGQGYEQYF.

The sample holds one count of this clone. This rearrangement joins TRBV5-4 to TRBJ2-1, with 7 positions matching TRBD2. V gave up 0 bases and J gave up 4 bases; unmatched junction bases: 7. The CDR3 runs to 16 residues. Germline CDR1 is SGHNT and CDR2 is YYREEE (reference sequence). CDR3 region: CASSLAGGTGYNEQFF. The CDR3 region has the DNA TGTGCCAGCAGCTTGGCCGGGGGGACGGGGTACAATGAGCAGTTCTTC.

This clone was seen only a few times. The chain couples TRBV7-6 to TRBJ2-5; D unclear. Deletions cut 8 bases from V and 0 bases from J, with 16 bases between. This CDR3 comprises 15 residues. The germline gives CDR1 SGHVS, CDR2 FNYEAQ. The CDR3 sequence is CASSKTDGYQETQYF. In nucleotides, the CDR3 is TGTGCCAGCTCCAAAACTGACGGATACCAAGAGACCCAGTACTTC. The full variable domain, in which reference TRBV7-6 and TRBJ2-5 provide the parts outside the CDR3, is GAGVSQSPRYKVTKRGQDVALRCDPISGHVSLYWYRQALGQGPEFLTYFNYEAQQDKSGLPNDRFSAERPEGSISTLTIQRTEQRDSAMYRCASSKTDGYQETQYFGPGTRLLVL.

The J gene is TRBJ2-3, the V gene TRBV10-2; possible D gene TRBD1, 5 bases. Deletions cut 6 bases from V and 5 bases from J, with 21 bases between. This CDR3 is built from 16 residues. Germline CDR1 WSHSY, CDR2 SAAADI. CDR3 DNA sequence: TGCGCCAGCAGGGTTCAGAGCAGGGCGTCGAGAGATACGCAGTATTTT. It encodes CASRVQSRASRDTQYF.